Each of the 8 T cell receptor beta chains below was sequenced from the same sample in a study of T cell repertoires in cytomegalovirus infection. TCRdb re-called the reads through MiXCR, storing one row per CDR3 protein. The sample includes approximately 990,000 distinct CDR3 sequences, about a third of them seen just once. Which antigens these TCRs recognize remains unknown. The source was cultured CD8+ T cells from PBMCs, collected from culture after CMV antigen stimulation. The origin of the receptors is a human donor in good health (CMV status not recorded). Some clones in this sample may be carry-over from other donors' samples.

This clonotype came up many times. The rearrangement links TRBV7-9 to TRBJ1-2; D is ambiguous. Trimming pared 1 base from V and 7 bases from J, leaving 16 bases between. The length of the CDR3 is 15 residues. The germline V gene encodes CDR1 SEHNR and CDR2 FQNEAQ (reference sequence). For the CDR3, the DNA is TGTGCCAGCAGCTTAGGAGCTGAGGGAAAAAGTGGCTACACCTTC. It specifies CASSLGAEGKSGYTF.

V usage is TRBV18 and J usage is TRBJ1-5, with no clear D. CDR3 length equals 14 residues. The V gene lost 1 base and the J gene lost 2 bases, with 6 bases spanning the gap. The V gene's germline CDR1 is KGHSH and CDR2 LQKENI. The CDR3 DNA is TGTGCCAGCTCACCACTTGGCCGCAATCAGCCCCAGCATTTT. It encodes CASSPLGRNQPQHF.

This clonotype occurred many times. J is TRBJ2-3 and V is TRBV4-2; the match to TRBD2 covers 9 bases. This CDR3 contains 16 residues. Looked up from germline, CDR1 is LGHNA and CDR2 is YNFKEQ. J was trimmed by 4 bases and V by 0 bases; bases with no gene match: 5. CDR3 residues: CASSQDRGGGADTQYF. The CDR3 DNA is TGTGCCAGCAGCCAAGATCGGGGCGGGGGGGCAGATACGCAGTATTTT.

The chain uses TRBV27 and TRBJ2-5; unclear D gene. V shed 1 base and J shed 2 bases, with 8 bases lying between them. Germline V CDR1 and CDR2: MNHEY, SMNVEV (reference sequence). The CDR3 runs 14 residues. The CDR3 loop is CASSLWNGQETQYF. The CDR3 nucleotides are TGTGCCAGCAGTTTATGGAACGGTCAAGAGACCCAGTACTTC.

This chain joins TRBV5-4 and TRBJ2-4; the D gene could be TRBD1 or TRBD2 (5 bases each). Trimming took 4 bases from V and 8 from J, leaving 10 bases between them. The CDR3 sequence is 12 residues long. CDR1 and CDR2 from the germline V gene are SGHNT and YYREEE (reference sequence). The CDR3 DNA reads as TGTGCCAGCAGCATCAGAGGGGACATTCAGTACTTC. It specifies CASSIRGDIQYF.

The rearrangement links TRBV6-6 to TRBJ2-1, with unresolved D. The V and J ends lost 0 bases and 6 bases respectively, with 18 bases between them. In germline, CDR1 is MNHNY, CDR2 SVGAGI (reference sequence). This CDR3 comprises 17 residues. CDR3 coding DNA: TGTGCCAGCAGTTACTCGATGGCTGGGCTCGTGGCCAATGAGCAGTTCTTC. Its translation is CASSYSMAGLVANEQFF.

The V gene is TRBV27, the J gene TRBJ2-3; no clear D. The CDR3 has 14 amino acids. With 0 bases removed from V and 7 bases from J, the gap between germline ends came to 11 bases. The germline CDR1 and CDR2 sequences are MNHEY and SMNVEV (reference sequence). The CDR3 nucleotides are TGTGCCAGCAGTTTATCGGGGTTAGGAAATACGCAGTATTTT. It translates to CASSLSGLGNTQYF.

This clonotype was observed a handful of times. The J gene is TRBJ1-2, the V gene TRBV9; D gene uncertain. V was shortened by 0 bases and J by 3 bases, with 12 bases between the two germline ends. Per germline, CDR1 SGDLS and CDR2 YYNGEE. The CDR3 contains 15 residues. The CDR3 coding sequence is TGTGCCAGCAGCGTAGCGCCGAACCCCCACTATGGCTACACCTTC. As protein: CASSVAPNPHYGYTF.